This is a list of T cell receptor beta chains from one sample in a study of cytomegalovirus exposure and HLA in healthy donors. Measured with immunoSEQ multiplex PCR; TCRdb has only the in-frame clones, and not every one. Among about 140,000 clones listed, roughly 77% were seen once. The sequencing input was PBMCs. These receptors all come from a male donor in good health and CMV-seronegative. Both conserved end residues are part of each CDR3. Fields, in order: V gene, J gene, clone size, D gene, CDR3 DNA, CDR3 protein. D genes are given only for firm matches. Some rows mark clone size as missing; the rest say once, few, many or name a class of expanded clone.

TRBV7-8,TRBJ1-1,-,-,TGTGCCAGCAGCCCCGACACTGAAGCTTTCTTT,CASSPDTEAFF
TRBV6-4,TRBJ2-1,-,TRBD2,TGTGCCAGCAGTGACTCCAGCGGGAGCTACAATGAGCAGTTCTTC,CASSDSSGSYNEQFF
TRBV5-1,TRBJ1-1,-,TRBD1,TGCGCCAGCAGCTTCGGGGACAGGGGCGAAGAAGCTTTCTTT,CASSFGDRGEEAFF
TRBV20-1,TRBJ1-5,-,-,TGCAGTGCAGGGGGTAAGCCCCAGCATTTT,CSAGGKPQHF
TRBV14,TRBJ2-5,-,TRBD2,TGTGCCAGCAGCCCGTCACTAGCGTTCTTCCAAGAGACCCAGTACTTC,CASSPSLAFFQETQYF
TRBV9,TRBJ2-3,-,TRBD2,TGTGCCAGCAGCTCGGGACTAGCGGGGGGGCCGACCGATACGCAGTATTTT,CASSSGLAGGPTDTQYF
TRBV7-9,TRBJ2-5,-,TRBD2,TGTGCCAGCATACCAAGACTAGCGGAACAAGAGACCCAGTACTTC,CASIPRLAEQETQYF
TRBV6-1,TRBJ1-5,-,TRBD1,TGTGCCAGCAGTGAAGCACAGGGGAACTATCAGCCCCAGCATTTT,CASSEAQGNYQPQHF
TRBV13,TRBJ1-3,-,-,TGTGCCAGCAGCTTATCGAGGTCTGGAAACACCATATATTTT,CASSLSRSGNTIYF
TRBV27,TRBJ1-2,once,TRBD1,TGTGCCAGCGGACGGACAGGGGGAGTGCCCACTTATGGCTACACCTTC,CASGRTGGVPTYGYTF
TRBV5-1,TRBJ2-7,-,TRBD2,TGCGCCAGCAGCCCCGGGGGCGCGGGAGGAGTCTACGAGCAGTACTTC,CASSPGGAGGVYEQYF
TRBV6-1,TRBJ1-2,-,-,TGTGCCAGCAGGGAGTCTTTGAACTATGGCTACACCTTC,CASRESLNYGYTF
TRBV27,TRBJ2-2,once,-,TGTGCCAGCAGTTTAGGGGGGGCGAACGGGGAGCTGTTTTTT,CASSLGGANGELFF
TRBV11-2,TRBJ2-3,few,TRBD2,TGTGCCAGCAGCTTGCCAGGGACTAGTTCAGATACGCAGTATTTT,CASSLPGTSSDTQYF
TRBV7-3,TRBJ2-2,-,TRBD2,TGTGCCAGCAGCTTGGGACTAGCGGGTTCCGGGGAGCTGTTTTTT,CASSLGLAGSGELFF
TRBV5-1,TRBJ2-7,once,-,TGCGCCAGCAGCTTTAAAGAAGGGGTGGGCAACTACGAGCAGTACTTC,CASSFKEGVGNYEQYF
TRBV5-4,TRBJ1-1,-,-,TGTGCCAGCAGGACGAATTTTCAGGGGCCATTTGAAGCTTTCTTT,CASRTNFQGPFEAFF
TRBV19,TRBJ2-3,once,TRBD2,TGTGCCAGTAGTACCCGGGGGGGATCGGTAGATACGCAGTATTTT,CASSTRGGSVDTQYF
TRBV4-1,TRBJ2-1,-,-,TGCGCCAGCAGCCAAGATGGTGGAGGGGGCTCGTACAATGAGCAGTTCTTC,CASSQDGGGGSYNEQFF
TRBV7-9,TRBJ2-7,-,TRBD2,TGTGCCAGCAGCTTAAGACTAGCGGGGGACGAGCAGTACTTC,CASSLRLAGDEQYF
TRBV6-5,TRBJ1-2,-,-,TGTGCCAGCACCCGGGGGAGGGCGCAAGACTATGGCTACACCTTC,CASTRGRAQDYGYTF
TRBV11-2,TRBJ1-1,few,-,TGTGCCAGCAGAAACTTGGGACAAATGAACACTGAAGCTTTCTTT,CASRNLGQMNTEAFF
TRBV10-2,TRBJ2-7,-,-,TGCGCCAGCAGACCCCCCGGGGGCTACGAGCAGTACTTC,CASRPPGGYEQYF
TRBV7-2,TRBJ2-2,-,-,TGTGCCAGCAGCTTAGGGGCTAGGGGCGGGGAGCTGTTTTTT,CASSLGARGGELFF